Listed below are T cell receptor beta chains from one sample, sequenced in a study of blood T cell repertoires in COVID-19. The data were produced by immunoSEQ multiplex PCR, yet TCRdb's version contains in-frame clones alone and is incomplete. The sample holds hundreds of thousands of clones; around 87% are singletons and the top ten take 10%. The specimen sequenced was PBMCs or T cells enriched from blood (not recorded which). These receptors were obtained from a woman aged 45 to 65 who had recovered from COVID-19. Both conserved end residues are part of each CDR3. D genes are given only for firm matches.

j_gene: TRBJ2-7
v_gene: TRBV5-1
d_gene: TRBD1
CDR3nt: TGCGCCAGCAGCTCGACAGGGCAGGCCTACGAGCAGTACTTC
CDR3aa: CASSSTGQAYEQYF

j_gene: TRBJ1-1
v_gene: TRBV12-3/TRBV12-4
d_gene: -
CDR3nt: TGTGCCAGCAGACATACAGGGTACACTGAAGCTTTCTTT
CDR3aa: CASRHTGYTEAFF

j_gene: TRBJ2-1
v_gene: TRBV11-2
d_gene: -
CDR3nt: TGTGCCAGCAGCGGATACAGGAGCTCCTACAATGAGCAGTTCTTC
CDR3aa: CASSGYRSSYNEQFF

j_gene: TRBJ1-2
v_gene: TRBV4-3
d_gene: TRBD1
CDR3nt: TGCGCCAGCAGCCAAGGGGTAGGCAGGGGGACGGATGGCTACACCTTC
CDR3aa: CASSQGVGRGTDGYTF

j_gene: TRBJ1-1
v_gene: TRBV5-4
d_gene: TRBD1
CDR3nt: TGTGCCAGCAGCTTGACAGGGGCGGCTAACACTGAAGCTTTCTTT
CDR3aa: CASSLTGAANTEAFF

j_gene: TRBJ2-1
v_gene: TRBV18
d_gene: TRBD2
CDR3nt: TGTGCCAGCTCACCCTCCCGGGGGGGCGCGGGGGAGTATGAGCAGTTCTTC
CDR3aa: CASSPSRGGAGEYEQFF

j_gene: TRBJ2-5
v_gene: TRBV9
d_gene: TRBD2
CDR3nt: TGTGCCAGCAGCGTAGTGCTAGCGGGGAAAGAGACCCAGTACTTC
CDR3aa: CASSVVLAGKETQYF

j_gene: TRBJ1-4
v_gene: TRBV28
d_gene: -
CDR3nt: TGTGCCAGCACCGCAACCGGGACAACTAATGAAAAACTGTTTTTT
CDR3aa: CASTATGTTNEKLFF

j_gene: TRBJ1-1
v_gene: TRBV18
d_gene: TRBD1
CDR3nt: TGTGCCAGCTCAGCCGGGACAGTGAACACTGAAGCTTTCTTT
CDR3aa: CASSAGTVNTEAFF

j_gene: TRBJ1-6
v_gene: TRBV7-6
d_gene: TRBD1
CDR3nt: TGTGCCAGCAGCTCCCTCGGCAGGGGGAATAATTCACCCCTCCACTTT
CDR3aa: CASSSLGRGNNSPLHF

j_gene: TRBJ2-3
v_gene: TRBV27
d_gene: -
CDR3nt: TGTGCCAGCAGTCCGGGGAGGGGGGGCAGCGCAGATACGCAGTATTTT
CDR3aa: CASSPGRGGSADTQYF